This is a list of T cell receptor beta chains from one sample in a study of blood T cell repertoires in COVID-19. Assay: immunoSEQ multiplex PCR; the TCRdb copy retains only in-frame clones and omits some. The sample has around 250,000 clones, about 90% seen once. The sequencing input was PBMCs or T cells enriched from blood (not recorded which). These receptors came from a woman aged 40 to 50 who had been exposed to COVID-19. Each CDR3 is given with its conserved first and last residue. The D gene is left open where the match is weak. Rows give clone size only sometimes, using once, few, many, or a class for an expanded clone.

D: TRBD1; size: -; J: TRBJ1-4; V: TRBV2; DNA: TGTGCCAGCAGTGAATCAGGGGGTGCTTCTTTT; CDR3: CASSESGGASF
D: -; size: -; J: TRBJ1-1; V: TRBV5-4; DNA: TGTGCCAGCAGCTTGGAAGTCGGCAGGGTCATCGACACTGAAGCTTTCTTT; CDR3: CASSLEVGRVIDTEAFF
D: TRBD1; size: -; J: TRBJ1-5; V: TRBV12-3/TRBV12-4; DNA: TGTGCCAGCAGTTCAGGGGGTCACCAGCCCCAGCATTTT; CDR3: CASSSGGHQPQHF
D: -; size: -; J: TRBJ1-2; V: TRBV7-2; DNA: TGTGCCAGCAGCTCACGGAGCTATGGCTACACCTTC; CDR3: CASSSRSYGYTF
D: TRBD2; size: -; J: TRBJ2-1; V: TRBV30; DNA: TGTGCCTGGAGTCCCTGGAGACTAGCGGGACGTTACAATGAGCAGTTCTTC; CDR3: CAWSPWRLAGRYNEQFF
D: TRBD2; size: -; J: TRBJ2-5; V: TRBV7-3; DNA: TGTGCCAGCAGCCCGCCCCGGGGTAGCGGGGGGCAAGAGACCCAGTACTTC; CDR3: CASSPPRGSGGQETQYF
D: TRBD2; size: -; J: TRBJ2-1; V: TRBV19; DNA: TGTGCCAGTAGTATACCGGGACTAGCGGGGGGGCCGGGTGAGCAGTTCTTC; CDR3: CASSIPGLAGGPGEQFF
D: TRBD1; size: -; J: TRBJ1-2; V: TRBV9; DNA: TGTGCCAGCAGCGTAGACCCCCCTTACAGGGGGACTAACTATGGCTACACCTTC; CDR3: CASSVDPPYRGTNYGYTF
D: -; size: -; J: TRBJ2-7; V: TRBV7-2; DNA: TGTGCCAGCAGCTTAGGGCTAGCTCGAGAAGAGCAGTACTTC; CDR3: CASSLGLAREEQYF
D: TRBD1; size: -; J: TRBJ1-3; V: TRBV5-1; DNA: TGTGCCAGCAGCTTGGAGGGACAGGGTTTTTTGGACACCATATATTTT; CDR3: CASSLEGQGFLDTIYF
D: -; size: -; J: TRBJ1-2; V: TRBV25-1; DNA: TGTGCCAGCAGTCGTGGCAGGGTAGATGGCTACACCTTC; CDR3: CASSRGRVDGYTF
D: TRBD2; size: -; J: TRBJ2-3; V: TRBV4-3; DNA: TGCGCCAGCAGCCACCTAGCGGGGGGGAACACAGATACGCAGTATTTT; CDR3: CASSHLAGGNTDTQYF
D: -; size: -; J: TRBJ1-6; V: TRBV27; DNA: TGTGCCAGCAGTTTGGGACAAGCCTTTTCTCCCCTCCACTTT; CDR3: CASSLGQAFSPLHF
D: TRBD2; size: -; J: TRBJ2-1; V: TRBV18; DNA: TGTGCCAGCTCACGCGGCGGCCCCGGGGCAGAGCGGGGTGAGCAGTTCTTC; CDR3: CASSRGGPGAERGEQFF
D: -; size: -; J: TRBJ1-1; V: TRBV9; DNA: TGTGCCAGCAGCGTCTCAGAGGTCACTGAAGCTTTCTTT; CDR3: CASSVSEVTEAFF
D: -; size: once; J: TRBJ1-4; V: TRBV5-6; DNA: TGTGCCAGCAGCGACTGGACAGATACTAATGAAAAACTGTTTTTT; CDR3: CASSDWTDTNEKLFF
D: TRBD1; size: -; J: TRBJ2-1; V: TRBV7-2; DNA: TGTGCCAGCAGCTGGCCGGGACAGGGAAAAATGAGTTACAATGAGCAGTTCTTC; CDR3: CASSWPGQGKMSYNEQFF
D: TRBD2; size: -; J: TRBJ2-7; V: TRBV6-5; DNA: TGTGCCAGCATGCGGGGGAATTCCTACGAGCAGTACTTC; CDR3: CASMRGNSYEQYF
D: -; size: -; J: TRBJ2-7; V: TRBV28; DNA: TGTGCCAGCAGTTTTATCGGTCCTTACGAGCAGTACTTC; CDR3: CASSFIGPYEQYF
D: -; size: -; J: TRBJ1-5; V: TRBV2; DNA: TGTGCCAGCAGTGTACAGGGTCTGAGCAATCAGCCCCAGCATTTT; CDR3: CASSVQGLSNQPQHF
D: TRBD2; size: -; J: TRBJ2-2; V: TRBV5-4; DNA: TGTGCCAGCAGCCCACCAAGCGGGAGGAGTGGCGGGGAGCTGTTTTTT; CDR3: CASSPPSGRSGGELFF
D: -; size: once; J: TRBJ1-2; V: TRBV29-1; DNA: TGCAGCGTTGAACGGCAGGGCCACTATGGCTACACCTTC; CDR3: CSVERQGHYGYTF
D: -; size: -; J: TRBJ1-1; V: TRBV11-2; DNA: TGTGCCAGCAGCGCAGGACTCGGAAACACTGAAGCTTTCTTT; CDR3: CASSAGLGNTEAFF
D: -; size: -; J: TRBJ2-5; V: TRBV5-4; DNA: TGTGCCAGCACCATACCCGGGGGTAGGCAAGAGACCCAGTACTTC; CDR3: CASTIPGGRQETQYF
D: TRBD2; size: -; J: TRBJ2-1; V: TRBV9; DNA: TGTGCCAGCAGCGTAGTAGCGGGGGGGCAGAATGAGCAGTTCTTC; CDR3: CASSVVAGGQNEQFF
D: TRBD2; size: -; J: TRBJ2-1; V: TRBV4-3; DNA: TGCGCCAGCAGCCAAGATTTTGGGACTAGCGGGGGAAATGAGCAGTTCTTC; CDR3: CASSQDFGTSGGNEQFF
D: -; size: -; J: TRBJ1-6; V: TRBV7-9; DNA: TGTGCCAGCAGCTCCGTGGGGGGGCCCCTCCACTTT; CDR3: CASSSVGGPLHF
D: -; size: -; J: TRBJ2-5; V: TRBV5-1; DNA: TGTGCCAGCAGCTTGGTTACAGATCCTCAAGAGACCCAGTACTTC; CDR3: CASSLVTDPQETQYF
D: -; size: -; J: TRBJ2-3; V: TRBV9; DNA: TGTGCCAGCAGCGTAGGACTAGCAGATACGCAGTATTTT; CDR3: CASSVGLADTQYF
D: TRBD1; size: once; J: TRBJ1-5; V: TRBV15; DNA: TGTGCCACCAGCAGAGATCGGGCAGGGGGTAGTCAGCCCCAGCATTTT; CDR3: CATSRDRAGGSQPQHF
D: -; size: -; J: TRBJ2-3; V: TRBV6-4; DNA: TGTGCCAGCAGTGATGGGGCCACAACAGATACGCAGTATTTT; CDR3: CASSDGATTDTQYF
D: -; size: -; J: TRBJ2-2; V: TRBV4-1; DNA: TGCGCCAGCAGCCAAAGGAAAACGGGAGTGTTGACCGGGGAGCTGTTTTTT; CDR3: CASSQRKTGVLTGELFF
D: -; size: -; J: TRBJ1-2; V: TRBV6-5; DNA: TGTGCCAGCAGGAACAGGGATCGTGTGGGCTACACCTTC; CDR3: CASRNRDRVGYTF
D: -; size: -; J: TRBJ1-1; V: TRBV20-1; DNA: TGCAGTGCTAGTTCGACAATCAGTGAAGCTTTCTTT; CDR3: CSASSTISEAFF
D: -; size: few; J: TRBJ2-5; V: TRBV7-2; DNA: TGTGCCAGCAGACGACTCCCCCTGTACCAAGAGACCCAGTACTTC; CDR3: CASRRLPLYQETQYF
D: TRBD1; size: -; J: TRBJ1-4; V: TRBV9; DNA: TGTGCCAGCAGCATCGGGACAGCCCGGTGGAGAGAAAAACTGTTTTTT; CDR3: CASSIGTARWREKLFF
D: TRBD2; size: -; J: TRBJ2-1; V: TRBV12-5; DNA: TGTGCTAGTGGTTTCCTAAATGCGGGGGGTCCCAATGAGCAGTTCTTC; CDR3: CASGFLNAGGPNEQFF
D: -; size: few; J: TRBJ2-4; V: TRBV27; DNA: TGTGCCAGCAGCCGGACTTCCCTTACCAAAAACATTCAGTACTTC; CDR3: CASSRTSLTKNIQYF
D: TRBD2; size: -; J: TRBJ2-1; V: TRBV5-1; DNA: TGTGCCAGCAGCCGACCGGGACTAGAAGAAAATGAGCAGTTCTTC; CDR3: CASSRPGLEENEQFF
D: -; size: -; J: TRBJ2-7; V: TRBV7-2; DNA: TGTGCCAGCAGCTTAGGACAGGCTTCCTACGAGCAGTACTTC; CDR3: CASSLGQASYEQYF
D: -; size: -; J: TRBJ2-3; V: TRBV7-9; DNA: TGTGCCAGCAGCCTAGCTACAGGATACACAGATACGCAGTATTTT; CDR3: CASSLATGYTDTQYF